Below, 29 T cell receptor beta chains from the same sample are listed, as sequenced in a study of blood T cell repertoires in COVID-19. The assay was immunoSEQ multiplex PCR, and TCRdb's table has in-frame clones only and misses some. The table has 150,000 or so clones, 84% seen once. Specimen: peripheral blood. The receptors were gathered from a woman between 45 and 60 years old with acute or convalescent COVID-19.

This rearrangement joins TRBV7-2 to TRBJ1-3; D possibly corresponds to TRBD1 (5 bases). V lost 1 base and J lost 7, with 14 bases in between. The CDR3 sequence is 15 residues long. The germline CDR1 and CDR2 sequences are SGHTA and FQGNSA. As DNA, the CDR3 is TGTGCCAGCAGCTTAGAAGGGTATCGGGGGAACACCATATATTTT. Translated, it gives CASSLEGYRGNTIYF.

V is TRBV5-1 and J is TRBJ2-3; 8 bases map to TRBD2. The V segment lost 5 bases and the J segment 6 bases; nucleotides outside the gene matches: 8. Germline V CDR1 and CDR2: SGHRS, YFSETQ. The CDR3 consists of 14 residues. Here the CDR3 reads CASRSGGLSDTQYF. The CDR3 DNA follows: TGCGCCAGCAGAAGCGGGGGCCTCAGCGATACGCAGTATTTT.

V usage is TRBV28 and J usage is TRBJ1-5; 7 bases map to TRBD1. This CDR3 has 15 residues. V shed 4 bases and J 4 bases; nucleotides not matched to a gene: 7. Germline-derived CDR1 and CDR2 are MDHEN and SYDVKM. The CDR3 nucleotides read TGTGCCAGCAGTTCGCCGCAGGGGGGAAATCAGCCCCAGCATTTT. This sequence encodes CASSSPQGGNQPQHF.

This sequence joins TRBV28 and TRBJ2-3, with TRBD1 matching over 7 bases. V gave up 7 bases and J gave up 0 bases; unmatched junction bases: 10. This CDR3 is 16 amino acids long. The germline gives CDR1 MDHEN, CDR2 SYDVKM. CDR3 protein: CASNSPGGSSTDTQYF. The CDR3 DNA reads as TGTGCCAGCAACTCTCCAGGGGGTTCAAGCACAGATACGCAGTATTTT.

DNA of the CDR3: TGCGCCAGCAGCTTGGTCTCGAGCTCCTACAATGAGCAGTTCTTC. Protein sequence: CASSLVSSSYNEQFF. The J gene is TRBJ2-1, the V gene TRBV5-1; D remains ambiguous. CDR3 length: 15 residues. The V gene lost 0 bases and the J gene lost 0 bases, with 7 bases spanning the gap. Germline V gives CDR1 SGHRS, CDR2 YFSETQ.

V is TRBV3-1 (or the pseudogene TRBV3-2) and J is TRBJ2-3, with 9 bases matching TRBD2. The V gene end was trimmed by 5 bases and the J gene end by 3 bases; junction bases not matched to a gene: 6. Germline V lookup: CDR1 LGHDT, CDR2 YNNKEL (reference sequence). The CDR3 consists of 15 residues. CDR3 protein: CASSISGGGTDTQYF. CDR3 nucleotides: TGTGCCAGCAGCATTAGCGGGGGAGGGACAGATACGCAGTATTTT.

V and J are TRBV19 and TRBJ2-5; possibly TRBD2 for D (6 bases). CDR1 is LNHDA, CDR2 SQIVND, per germline (reference sequence). The germline V and J ends were trimmed by 4 bases and 0 bases, with 12 bases remaining between them. The CDR3 runs 15 residues. The CDR3 coding sequence is TGTGCCAGTAGTACAACGGGGACTTACCAAGAGACCCAGTACTTC. This encodes CASSTTGTYQETQYF.

V usage is TRBV24-1 and J usage is TRBJ2-5; 9 bases match TRBD1. Germline V gene sequence: CDR1 KGHDR, CDR2 SFDVKD. V shed 5 bases and J 5 bases; nucleotides not matched to a gene: 8. The CDR3 has 15 residues. The CDR3 DNA reads TGTGCCACCAGTGCCTCCGGGACAGGGTCCGAGACCCAGTACTTC. Its protein product is CATSASGTGSETQYF.

The chain combines TRBV30 with TRBJ2-3, with 10 nucleotides matching TRBD2. The CDR3 has 13 amino acids. Germline V gives CDR1 GTSNPN, CDR2 SVGIG (reference sequence). V was pared by 5 bases and J by 3 bases, with 2 bases of the junction left unmatched. CDR3: CAWETSGTDTQYF. CDR3 nucleotides: TGTGCCTGGGAGACTAGCGGGACAGATACGCAGTATTTT.

This clone was seen once. The chain uses TRBV25-1 and TRBJ1-3; D remains ambiguous. The germline CDR1 and CDR2 sequences are MGHDK and SYGVNS. V lost 7 bases, J lost 2 bases, and 12 bases lay in between. The CDR3 totals 14 residues. As DNA, the CDR3 is TGTGCCAGCAAGACCCCGGGTGCTGGAAACACCATATATTTT. Amino acid sequence: CASKTPGAGNTIYF.

The chain links TRBV6-1 to TRBJ2-2, with TRBD1 matching 8 bases. The ends lost 1 base at V and 7 bases at J; junction bases unmatched: 8. The CDR3 has 16 amino acids. Germline assignment: CDR1 MNHNS and CDR2 SASEGT. The CDR3 nucleotides are TGTGCCAGCAGTGAAGGATGGACAGGGAAGGGCGGGGAGCTGTTTTTT. Amino acids: CASSEGWTGKGGELFF.

CDR3 bases: TGTGCCAGTCGGGGCTACACCTTC. Its translation is CASRGYTF. The chain links TRBV19 to TRBJ1-2; D remains ambiguous. In germline, CDR1 is LNHDA, CDR2 SQIVND (reference sequence). The CDR3 runs 8 residues. V dropped 8 bases and J dropped 8 bases, with 3 bases sitting between them. Together with reference TRBV19 and TRBJ1-2, the CDR3 gives the full variable domain: DGGITQSPKYLFRKEGQNVTLSCEQNLNHDAMYWYRQDPGQGLRLIYYSQIVNDFQKGDIAEGYSVSREKKESFPLTVTSAQKNPTAFYLCASRGYTFGSGTRLTVV.

The CDR3 sequence is CAISERRANTGELFF. In DNA form, the CDR3 reads TGTGCCATCAGTGAGAGGAGGGCGAACACCGGGGAGCTGTTTTTT. The V and J genes are TRBV10-3 and TRBJ2-2, with D perhaps matching TRBD2 (6 bases). The CDR3 loop spans 15 amino acids. CDR1 and CDR2 (germline): ENHRY, SYGVKD. The germline V and J ends were trimmed by 2 bases and 0 bases, with 7 bases remaining between them.

The rearrangement uses TRBV23-1 and TRBJ1-5; no reliable D call. TRBV23-1 is flagged as an ORF with uncertain function. The germline V and J ends were trimmed by 2 bases and 5 bases, with 13 bases remaining between them. This CDR3 spans 15 amino acids. The CDR3 DNA is TGCGCCAGCAGTCAACGAGGTAGGCCCGATCAGCCCCAGCATTTT. Residues: CASSQRGRPDQPQHF.

This chain uses TRBV10-3 with TRBJ1-5; tentative D call: TRBD1 (6 bases). V was shortened by 2 bases and J by 9 bases, with 17 bases between the two germline ends. CDR3 length: 15 residues. CDR1 ENHRY and CDR2 SYGVKD come from the germline V gene. In nucleotides, the CDR3 is TGTGCCATCAGTGAGAAAACAGGGACGGTATGGCCCCAGCATTTT. Translating it yields CAISEKTGTVWPQHF.

The chain recombines TRBV7-2 with TRBJ1-1; D may be TRBD1 (5 bases). Trimming took 6 bases from V and 6 from J, leaving 14 bases between them. This CDR3 has 13 residues. CDR1 SGHTA and CDR2 FQGNSA come from the germline V gene. DNA for the CDR3: TGTGCCAGCAGACTACAGGTCCACTCTGAAGCTTTCTTT. Translation: CASRLQVHSEAFF.

V and J are TRBV6-2 or TRBV6-3 and TRBJ1-2; tentatively, D is TRBD1 (6 bases). This CDR3 region has 13 residues. The ends were cut back, 6 bases at V and 1 base at J, with 9 bases in the middle. Germline lookup yields CDR1 MNHEY and CDR2 SVGEGT. CDR3 sequence: CASSKGVNYGYTF. The CDR3 DNA reads TGTGCCAGCAGCAAGGGGGTTAACTATGGCTACACCTTC.

The chain employs TRBV7-2 and TRBJ2-7; D uncertain. The germline V and J ends were trimmed by 5 bases and 4 bases, with 9 bases remaining between them. The CDR3 is made up of 12 amino acids. Looked up from germline, CDR1 is SGHTA and CDR2 is FQGNSA. This CDR3 is CASSGSGYEQYF. CDR3 coding DNA: TGTGCCAGCAGCGGCTCAGGATACGAGCAGTACTTC. Drawing the rest from reference TRBV7-2 and TRBJ2-7, the complete variable domain is GAGVSQSPSNKVTEKGKDVELRCDPISGHTALYWYRQSLGQGLEFLIYFQGNSAPDKSGLPSDRFSAERTGGSVSTLTIQRTQQEDSAVYLCASSGSGYEQYFGPGTRLTVT.

This chain connects TRBV5-4 to TRBJ2-5; TRBD2 agrees at 10 bases. Looked up from germline, CDR1 is SGHNT and CDR2 is YYREEE (reference sequence). The V gene end was trimmed by 1 base and the J gene end by 5 bases; junction bases not matched to a gene: 5. This CDR3 has 15 residues. The CDR3 reads CASSLRLAGEETQYF. The CDR3 DNA reads as TGTGCCAGCAGCTTGCGGCTAGCGGGGGAGGAGACCCAGTACTTC. The variable domain in full, with the rest retrieved from reference TRBV5-4 and TRBJ2-5, is ETGVTQSPTHLIKTRGQQVTLRCSSQSGHNTVSWYQQALGQGPQFIFQYYREEENGRGNFPPRFSGLQFPNYSSELNVNALELDDSALYLCASSLRLAGEETQYFGPGTRLLVL.

This clone came up a few times. V usage is TRBV4-3 and J usage is TRBJ1-3; D is unclear. This CDR3 region has 14 residues. The ends were cut back, 4 bases at V and 2 bases at J, with 9 bases in the middle. The germline CDR1 and CDR2 sequences are LGHNA and YSLEER. The CDR3 here is CASSLGGAGNTIYF. CDR3 sequence (DNA): TGCGCCAGCAGCCTTGGCGGGGCTGGAAACACCATATATTTT.

CDR3 coding DNA: TGTGCCAGCAGCGGGACAGGGGAGGGGACCCAGTACTTC. It encodes CASSGTGEGTQYF. The rearrangement links TRBV2 to TRBJ2-5; the match to TRBD1 covers 10 bases. The V gene end was trimmed by 6 bases and the J gene end by 7 bases; junction bases not matched to a gene: 5. Germline CDR1 and CDR2: SNHLY and FYNNEI. This CDR3 spans 13 amino acids.

The CDR3 DNA reads TGCGCCAGCAGCTCGGAGGGTGAGCAGTTCTTC. Its translation: CASSSEGEQFF. This chain links TRBV5-1 with TRBJ2-1; a possible D gene is TRBD2 (6 bases). The CDR3 consists of 11 residues. V dropped 3 bases and J dropped 9 bases, with 7 bases sitting between them. CDR1 is SGHRS and CDR2 is YFSETQ in the germline V gene.

The chain employs TRBV27 and TRBJ2-7; the match to TRBD1 covers 7 bases. This CDR3 region has 15 residues. Trimming at V came to 2 bases and at J to 0 bases, leaving 4 bases not matched to a gene. CDR1 and CDR2 from the germline V gene are MNHEY and SMNVEV (reference sequence). CDR3 bases: TGTGCCAGCAGTTTAGACAGGGAGAACTCCTACGAGCAGTACTTC. It encodes CASSLDRENSYEQYF.

This chain connects TRBV5-4 to TRBJ2-3; maybe TRBD1 (5 bases). The ends were cut back, 4 bases at V and 1 base at J, with 13 bases in the middle. Germline CDR1 reads SGHNT; CDR2 reads YYREEE (reference sequence). The CDR3 is 15 amino acids. The CDR3 loop is CASSVLGAGTDTQYF. The CDR3 coding sequence is TGTGCCAGCAGCGTGCTAGGGGCAGGCACAGATACGCAGTATTTT.

The chain couples TRBV10-3 to TRBJ1-2; D is unresolved. The V gene's germline CDR1 is ENHRY and CDR2 SYGVKD. V shed 2 bases and J shed 10 bases, with 5 bases lying between them. This CDR3 is built from 10 residues. DNA for the CDR3: TGTGCCATCAGTGAGGAGTACTACACCTTC. Residues: CAISEEYYTF.

The genes are TRBV7-2 and TRBJ2-5; D perhaps matches TRBD1 (5 bases). CDR3 length equals 13 residues. Looked up from germline, CDR1 is SGHTA and CDR2 is FQGNSA. Trimming pared 3 bases from V and 4 bases from J, leaving 9 bases between. The CDR3, as DNA: TGTGCCAGCAGCTTTCAGGGCGGAGAGACCCAGTACTTC. Protein product: CASSFQGGETQYF.

The gene calls are TRBV3-1 (or the pseudogene TRBV3-2) and TRBJ2-2, with 8 positions matching TRBD1. The CDR3 length is 17 residues. Germline loops: CDR1 LGHDT, CDR2 YNNKEL (reference sequence). Germline trimming cut 6 bases from V and 3 bases from J; bases unmatched to any gene: 12. CDR3 sequence (DNA): TGTGCCAGCAGGCCAACAGGTCAGGGGGCGGACACCGGGGAGCTGTTTTTT. Translating it yields CASRPTGQGADTGELFF.

The genes are TRBV15 and TRBJ1-1; unclear D gene. Trimming removed 5 bases at V and 0 bases at J, with 7 bases between. The length of the CDR3 is 13 residues. CDR1 and CDR2 from the germline V gene are LNHNV and YYDKDF (reference sequence). The CDR3 sequence: CATSPQMNTEAFF. For the CDR3, the DNA is TGTGCCACCAGCCCTCAGATGAACACTGAAGCTTTCTTT. Based on the CDR3 plus reference TRBV15 and TRBJ1-1, the full variable domain is DAMVIQNPRYQVTQFGKPVTLSCSQTLNHNVMYWYQQKSSQAPKLLFHYYDKDFNNEADTPDNFQSRRPNTSFCFLDIRSPGLGDTAMYLCATSPQMNTEAFFGQGTRLTVV.

This clone appeared a single time. This chain uses TRBV20-1 with TRBJ1-6, with a weak D call TRBD1 (5 bases). The V gene's germline CDR1 is DFQATT and CDR2 SNEGSKA (reference sequence). With 3 bases removed from V and 0 bases from J, the gap between germline ends came to 12 bases. The CDR3 covers 16 residues. CDR3 sequence reads: CSASMGRSSYNSPLHF. CDR3 bases: TGCAGTGCTAGTATGGGGCGTAGCTCCTATAATTCACCCCTCCACTTT.